The sequence of this T cell receptor beta chain was determined in a study of untreated major depressive disorder. Only in-frame clones appear in the TCRdb table, and some are missing; sequencing was by immunoSEQ multiplex PCR. Counted here are 23,000 or so clones, around 90% occurring once; the ten biggest clones make up roughly 0.7%. As for this clone: Its antigen remains unknown.

Overall study findings and caveats: CD4+ T cells from depressed patients used TRBV05-01 (Vbeta 5.1) more often than controls.

The CDR3 loop spans 16 amino acids. Trimming pared 4 bases from V and 2 bases from J, leaving 18 bases between. The germline V gene encodes CDR1 SGHDN and CDR2 FVKESK. V is TRBV14 and J is TRBJ2-7; D may be TRBD1 (5 bases). The sequence was obtained from a woman aged 25 to 39 with major depressive disorder. The sample taken for sequencing was CD4+ T cells from PBMCs. CDR3 amino acids: CASSRQPNYGPYEQYF. Written as DNA, the CDR3 is TGTGCCAGCAGCCGACAGCCGAACTACGGACCCTACGAGCAGTACTTC.